The clone carrying this TCR beta chain is large (0.1 to 1%) within its sample. Its specificity is unknown. Stated time point: newly diagnosed, previously untreated cHL patient sample. CD8+ T cell isolation from thawed PBMCs was performed by magnetic negative selection. Sequenced by immunoSEQ multiplex PCR; TCRdb stores in-frame clones only, minus some. The sample gives over 20,000 clones, more than 75% of which show up once; under 7% is in the top ten. These data come from a study of PD-1 blockade in classical Hodgkin lymphoma. Overall study results and limits: Reported baseline diversity: healthy donors highest, relapsed/refractory patients lowest.

J lost 5 bases, V lost 8 bases, and 8 bases had no gene match. Per germline, CDR1 SEHNR and CDR2 FQNEAQ (reference sequence). The CDR3 consists of 15 residues. The V and J genes are TRBV7-9 and TRBJ2-2; 10 positions agree with TRBD1. This TCR came from a human donor with classical Hodgkin lymphoma. Source material: CD8+ T cells from blood. The DNA for the CDR3 is TGTGCCAGCCCAGACGACAGGGGGCCAACCGGGGAGCTGTTTTTT. Its protein product is CASPDDRGPTGELFF.